The following is a T cell receptor beta chain sequence with its context. Its antigen is not known. The entry originates in a study of T cell responses to AZD1222 COVID-19 vaccine. Whole-study findings and limits: Spike-specific TCR depth and breadth grew after two AZD1222 doses.

With V trimmed by 6 bases and J by 1 base, 7 bases remained unmatched. The CDR3 is 15 residues long. CDR1 ENHRY and CDR2 SYGVKD come from the germline V gene. Sequencing used immunoSEQ multiplex PCR; TCRdb keeps in-frame clones, though not all of them. The sample includes about 120,000 clones, more than 85% of them seen just once. This material consisted of peripheral blood, taken on day 0 of AZD1222 vaccination. The receptor was isolated from an adult in good health. This chain links TRBV10-3 with TRBJ1-1; 8 bases map to TRBD1. The CDR3: CAISTGGIRNTEAFF. In nucleotides, the CDR3 is TGTGCCATCAGCACAGGGGGGATCAGGAACACTGAAGCTTTCTTT.